The rows below give T cell receptor beta chains drawn from one sample of a study of shared clonotypes between healthy human individuals. Only in-frame clones appear in the TCRdb table, and some are missing; sequencing was by immunoSEQ multiplex PCR. The sample has approximately 590,000 clones, nearly 97% seen once. The sequencing sample was made of naive CD8+ T cells sorted from blood. Receptor source: a woman under 40 in good health. The CDR3 runs from the conserved cysteine through the conserved F or W. D genes are given only for firm matches. Size tells how often a clone was seen (once, few, many) or the class of an expanded clone, and some rows leave it out.

DNA: TGTGCCTATCATGGGGAGTACCAAGAGACCCAGTACTTC
CDR3: CAYHGEYQETQYF
V: TRBV30
size: .
D: .
J: TRBJ2-5

DNA: TGTGCCAGCAGCAAACAGGACATCTCTGGAAACACCATATATTTT
CDR3: CASSKQDISGNTIYF
V: TRBV6-1
size: .
D: .
J: TRBJ1-3

DNA: TGTGCCAGCAGTTTCACAGGGGGTAGCCATGAAAAACTGTTTTTT
CDR3: CASSFTGGSHEKLFF
V: TRBV13
size: .
D: TRBD1
J: TRBJ1-4

DNA: TGTGCCAGCAGTTTACTGGCGGGAGGGCCTGGGGAGACCCAGTACTTC
CDR3: CASSLLAGGPGETQYF
V: TRBV28
size: .
D: TRBD2
J: TRBJ2-5

DNA: TGTGCCAGCAGCCCTGAGGCGGGACTGAGTTGGGAGACCCAGTACTTC
CDR3: CASSPEAGLSWETQYF
V: TRBV11-2
size: .
D: .
J: TRBJ2-5

DNA: TGTGCCAGCAGTCCCTACGGGGGGGCTGACTATGGCTACACCTTC
CDR3: CASSPYGGADYGYTF
V: TRBV28
size: once
D: .
J: TRBJ1-2

DNA: TGTGCCAGCAGTTTGTCCACCACAGGCACCGGGGAGCTGTTTTTT
CDR3: CASSLSTTGTGELFF
V: TRBV27
size: once
D: .
J: TRBJ2-2

DNA: TGCGCCAGCAGTGAGTCTCTCCACAGACAAATAGTCTTCGGCGAGCAGTACTTC
CDR3: CASSESLHRQIVFGEQYF
V: TRBV10-1
size: once
D: .
J: TRBJ2-7

DNA: TGTGCCAGCAGCCCCGGGAGGAACACTGAAGCTTTCTTT
CDR3: CASSPGRNTEAFF
V: TRBV2
size: .
D: .
J: TRBJ1-1

DNA: TGTGCCAGCAGTCCAGGGAGCAATCAGCCCCAGCATTTT
CDR3: CASSPGSNQPQHF
V: TRBV6-5
size: .
D: .
J: TRBJ1-5

DNA: TGTGCCAGCACCGGGACGTGGACAGGGGGCGAGAACACAGATACGCAGTATTTT
CDR3: CASTGTWTGGENTDTQYF
V: TRBV27
size: .
D: TRBD1
J: TRBJ2-3

DNA: TGTGCCAGCAGCTTGGTCCGGGGGAAGGGGGCAGCCCACGAGCAGTACTTC
CDR3: CASSLVRGKGAAHEQYF
V: TRBV5-6
size: .
D: .
J: TRBJ2-7

DNA: TGTGCCAGCAGCTACCGGGTCACAGATACGCAGTATTTT
CDR3: CASSYRVTDTQYF
V: TRBV7-6
size: .
D: .
J: TRBJ2-3

DNA: TGTGCCAGCAGGATGCCGGGACAGGGTGGGGAAAAACTGTTTTTT
CDR3: CASRMPGQGGEKLFF
V: TRBV28
size: .
D: TRBD1
J: TRBJ1-4

DNA: TGTGCCAGCGCGCCCCGGGACAGGGCCAATGAGCAGTTCTTC
CDR3: CASAPRDRANEQFF
V: TRBV27
size: .
D: TRBD1
J: TRBJ2-1

DNA: TGTGCCAGCAGTGGACAGGGGCCCCATTATGGCTACACCTTC
CDR3: CASSGQGPHYGYTF
V: TRBV25-1
size: .
D: TRBD1
J: TRBJ1-2

DNA: TGTGCCAGCAGTCCGACTGGGGGGCGCGGGTCCTACGAGCAGTACTTC
CDR3: CASSPTGGRGSYEQYF
V: TRBV27
size: .
D: .
J: TRBJ2-7

DNA: TGTGCCAGCAGCTTTGGTGGCAATCAGCCCCAGCATTTT
CDR3: CASSFGGNQPQHF
V: TRBV5-6
size: few
D: .
J: TRBJ1-5

DNA: TGTGCCAGCAGCTCGGGACTGAACACTGAAGCTTTCTTT
CDR3: CASSSGLNTEAFF
V: TRBV11-2
size: .
D: .
J: TRBJ1-1

DNA: TGTGCCAGCACAGTGACAGGGGGCACCGGGGAGCTGTTTTTT
CDR3: CASTVTGGTGELFF
V: TRBV28
size: .
D: TRBD1
J: TRBJ2-2

DNA: TGTGCCAGCTCACCAGCCACGGAGACTTACACCGGGGAGCTGTTTTTT
CDR3: CASSPATETYTGELFF
V: TRBV18
size: .
D: .
J: TRBJ2-2

DNA: TGCGCCAGCAGCTTGGCCGACGGCGGTAACTATGGCTACACCTTC
CDR3: CASSLADGGNYGYTF
V: TRBV5-1
size: .
D: .
J: TRBJ1-2